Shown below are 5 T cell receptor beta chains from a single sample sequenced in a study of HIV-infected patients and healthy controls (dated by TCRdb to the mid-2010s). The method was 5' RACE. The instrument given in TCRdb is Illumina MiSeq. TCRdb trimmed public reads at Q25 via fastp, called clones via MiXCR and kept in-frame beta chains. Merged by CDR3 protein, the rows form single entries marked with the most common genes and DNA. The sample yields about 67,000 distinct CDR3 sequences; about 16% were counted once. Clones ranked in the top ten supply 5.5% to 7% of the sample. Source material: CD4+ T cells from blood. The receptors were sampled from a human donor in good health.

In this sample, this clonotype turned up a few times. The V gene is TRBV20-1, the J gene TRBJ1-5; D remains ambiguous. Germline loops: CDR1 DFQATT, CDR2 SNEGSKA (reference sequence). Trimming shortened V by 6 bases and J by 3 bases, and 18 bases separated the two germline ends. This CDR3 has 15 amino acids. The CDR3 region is CSASIDGRNNQPQHF. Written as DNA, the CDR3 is TGCAGTGCAAGCATCGACGGACGGAACAATCAGCCCCAGCATTTT.

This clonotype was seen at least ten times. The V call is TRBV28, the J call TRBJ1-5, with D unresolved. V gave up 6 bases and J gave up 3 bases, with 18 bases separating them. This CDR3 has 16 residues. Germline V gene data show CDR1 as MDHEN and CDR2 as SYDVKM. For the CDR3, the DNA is TGTGCCAGCAGAACGCCGAGGTGGGGTCCCAATCAGCCCCAGCATTTT. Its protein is CASRTPRWGPNQPQHF.

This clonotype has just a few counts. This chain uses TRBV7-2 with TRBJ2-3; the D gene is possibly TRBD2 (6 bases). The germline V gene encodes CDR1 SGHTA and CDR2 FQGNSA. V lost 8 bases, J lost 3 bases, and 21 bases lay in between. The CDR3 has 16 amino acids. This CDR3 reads CASGNQGTGRTDTQYF. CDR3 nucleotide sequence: TGTGCCAGCGGAAACCAAGGGACGGGGAGGACAGATACGCAGTATTTT.

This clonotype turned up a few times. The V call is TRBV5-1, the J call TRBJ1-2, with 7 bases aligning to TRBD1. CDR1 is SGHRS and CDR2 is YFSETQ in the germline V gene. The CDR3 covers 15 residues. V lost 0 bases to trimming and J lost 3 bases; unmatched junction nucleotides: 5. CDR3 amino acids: CASSLARTGDYGYTF. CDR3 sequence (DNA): TGCGCCAGCAGCTTGGCCCGGACAGGTGACTATGGCTACACCTTC.

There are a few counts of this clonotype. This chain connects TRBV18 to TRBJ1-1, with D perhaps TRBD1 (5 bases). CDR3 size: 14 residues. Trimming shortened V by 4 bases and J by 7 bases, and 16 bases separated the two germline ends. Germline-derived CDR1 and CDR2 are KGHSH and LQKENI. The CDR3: CASSLNAGGNEAFF. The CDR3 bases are TGTGCCAGCTCACTTAACGCGGGGGGAAATGAAGCTTTCTTT.